A single sample is the source of the 17 T cell receptor beta chains below, sequenced in a study of cytotoxic CD8 clonotypes in ibrutinib-treated CLL. This table comes from immunoSEQ multiplex PCR, and its TCRdb copy is limited to in-frame clones, with some not included. The data show about 140,000 clones, with roughly 80% seen just once and roughly a quarter held by the top ten. Sequenced material: PBMCs, taken after 12 months of ibrutinib treatment. These receptors were taken from a human donor with chronic lymphocytic leukemia.

The chain combines TRBV19 with TRBJ1-2, with no clear D. Germline V gene data show CDR1 as LNHDA and CDR2 as SQIVND (reference sequence). Between the trimmed V and J ends, which lost 3 bases and 4 bases, there was a span of 9 bases. The CDR3 runs 13 residues. The chain's CDR3 is CASSIPHLYGYTF. The CDR3 region has the DNA TGTGCCAGTAGTATTCCTCACCTCTATGGCTACACCTTC.

The CDR3 DNA reads as TGTGCCAGCTCACCACCGGACACCGTGAGGAACATTCAGTACTTC. Translation: CASSPPDTVRNIQYF. The chain links TRBV18 to TRBJ2-4; tentatively, D is TRBD1 (5 bases). The germline gives CDR1 KGHSH, CDR2 LQKENI. This CDR3 spans 15 amino acids. Trimming shortened V by 0 bases and J by 7 bases, and 13 bases separated the two germline ends.

The chain carries TRBV6-4 and TRBJ1-2; D is uncertain. Germline V gives CDR1 MRHNA, CDR2 SNTAGT. Trimming took off 1 base at V and 2 bases at J, with 2 bases between the two ends. This CDR3 has 12 amino acids. CDR3 in DNA: TGTGCCAGCAGTGACTGGAACTATGGCTACACCTTC. Encoded protein: CASSDWNYGYTF.

In this sample, this clone turned up a few times. The CDR3, as DNA: TGCGCCAGCAGCCCGGGCGGGGGTTGGAACACTGAAGCTTTCTTT. This translates into CASSPGGGWNTEAFF. The chain recombines TRBV5-1 with TRBJ1-1, with D perhaps TRBD1 (5 bases). The V end lost 4 bases, the J end lost 1 base, and 14 bases lay between the germline ends. Germline CDR1 SGHRS, CDR2 YFSETQ. The CDR3 length is 15 residues.

Only a few counts were recorded for this clone. The rearrangement joins TRBV5-1 to TRBJ1-4; maybe TRBD1 (6 bases). V shed 0 bases and J shed 12 bases, with 15 bases lying between them. The V gene's germline CDR1 is SGHRS and CDR2 YFSETQ. The CDR3 contains 14 residues. In DNA form, the CDR3 reads TGCGCCAGCAGCTTGGAGGGGGGATTGGTCGAACTGTTTTTT. Its protein is CASSLEGGLVELFF.

The chain is built from TRBV23-1 and TRBJ2-7; tentative D call: TRBD2 (6 bases). TRBV23-1 is known as an ORF, though its function is uncertain. The length of the CDR3 is 16 residues. The germline V and J ends were trimmed by 0 bases and 0 bases, with 12 bases remaining between them. For the CDR3, the DNA is TGCGCCAGCAGTCAATCTAGGAGGGAATTCTCCTACGAGCAGTACTTC. Translating gives CASSQSRREFSYEQYF.

The chain uses TRBV7-2 and TRBJ2-7; 8 nucleotides match TRBD2. The CDR3 has 15 amino acids. Germline lookup yields CDR1 SGHTA and CDR2 FQGNSA. The junction had 5 bases not matched to a gene; V was cut back by 1 base and J by 3 bases. The CDR3 DNA is TGTGCCAGCAGCTTAGTAATAGCGGGAAGCTACGAGCAGTACTTC. Protein product: CASSLVIAGSYEQYF.

The chain uses TRBV27 and TRBJ2-7; 11 bases match TRBD1. This CDR3 has 14 amino acids. Unmatched junction bases numbered 4, after V lost 6 bases and J lost 3 bases. Germline CDR1 MNHEY, CDR2 SMNVEV (reference sequence). The CDR3 protein is CASRGQGGNYEQYF. CDR3 nucleotides: TGTGCCAGCAGGGGACAGGGGGGGAACTACGAGCAGTACTTC.

CDR3 sequence (DNA): TGTGCCAGCGGACCCAGGGGCCCCTACGAGCAGTACTTC. Translating gives CASGPRGPYEQYF. The chain combines TRBV25-1 with TRBJ2-7; weak D call: TRBD1 (6 bases). V dropped 8 bases and J dropped 2 bases, with 13 bases sitting between them. Germline CDR1 MGHDK, CDR2 SYGVNS. The CDR3 is made up of 13 amino acids.

J is TRBJ2-7 and V is TRBV27; the match to TRBD1 covers 7 bases. The V and J ends lost 6 bases and 7 bases, in that order; junction bases with no gene match: 12. This CDR3 has 14 amino acids. Germline CDR1 MNHEY, CDR2 SMNVEV (reference sequence). CDR3 loop: CASRAGTEYGEQYF. CDR3 DNA: TGTGCCAGCAGAGCCGGGACAGAATACGGGGAGCAGTACTTC.

The chain carries TRBV9 and TRBJ2-2; a weak D match, TRBD2 (5 bases). The V end was cut by 3 bases, the J end by 6 bases, with 9 bases between. This CDR3 contains 13 residues. From germline, CDR1 is SGDLS and CDR2 YYNGEE. The CDR3 sequence: CASSGSDSGELFF. In nucleotides, the CDR3 is TGTGCCAGCAGCGGTAGCGATTCCGGGGAGCTGTTTTTT.

The chain has TRBV6-5 and TRBJ1-3; possibly TRBD1 for D (5 bases). CDR3 size: 15 residues. Germline assignment: CDR1 MNHEY and CDR2 SVGAGI. Trimming stripped 6 bases from V and 4 bases from J, with 16 bases between. CDR3 residues: CASRPPGTAGNTIYF. The CDR3 nucleotides are TGTGCCAGCAGACCACCCGGGACCGCAGGAAACACCATATATTTT.

J is TRBJ1-5 and V is TRBV4-1; possible D gene TRBD1, 5 bases. This CDR3 has 16 amino acids. V lost 3 bases, J lost 0 bases, and 12 bases lay in between. CDR1 is MGHRA, CDR2 YSYEKL, per germline. This CDR3 reads CASSQTPGASNQPQHF. In nucleotides, the CDR3 is TGCGCCAGCAGCCAGACCCCCGGGGCTAGCAATCAGCCCCAGCATTTT.

Concerning this clone itself: Different DNA sequences within this sample yield the same CDR3. The V and J genes are TRBV15 and TRBJ2-2, with D tentatively TRBD2 (6 bases). This CDR3 is 14 amino acids long. Looked up from germline, CDR1 is LNHNV and CDR2 is YYDKDF (reference sequence). Trimming left V 1 base short and J 3 bases short, with 6 bases between. The CDR3 is CATSRAGDTGELFF. The CDR3 DNA reads TGTGCCACCAGCAGAGCGGGGGACACCGGGGAGCTGTTTTTT.

The gene calls are TRBV27 and TRBJ2-5; maybe TRBD1 (5 bases). This CDR3 has 16 residues. CDR1 and CDR2 from the germline V gene are MNHEY and SMNVEV (reference sequence). The V end was cut by 6 bases, the J end by 0 bases, with 17 bases between. The CDR3 coding sequence is TGTGCCAGCAGGCCCCCTGGACAAAACAACCAAGAGACCCAGTACTTC. This gives the protein CASRPPGQNNQETQYF.

This rearrangement joins TRBV14 to TRBJ2-7, with 7 bases that match TRBD1. CDR1 and CDR2 from the germline V gene are SGHDN and FVKESK. Germline trimming cut 0 bases from V and 4 bases from J; bases unmatched to any gene: 21. The CDR3 runs to 20 residues. CDR3 protein: CASSQDNWVALTGRKYEQYF. The CDR3 coding sequence is TGTGCCAGCAGCCAAGATAACTGGGTTGCCCTGACAGGGCGTAAGTACGAGCAGTACTTC.

V usage is TRBV11-1 and J usage is TRBJ1-4; D might be TRBD1 (6 bases). The germline V and J ends were trimmed by 3 bases and 7 bases, with 12 bases remaining between them. In germline, CDR1 is SGHAT, CDR2 FQDESV (reference sequence). This CDR3 is 14 amino acids long. The CDR3 is CASSLGAAGEKLFF. The CDR3 bases are TGTGCCAGCAGCTTGGGGGCGGCAGGTGAAAAACTGTTTTTT.